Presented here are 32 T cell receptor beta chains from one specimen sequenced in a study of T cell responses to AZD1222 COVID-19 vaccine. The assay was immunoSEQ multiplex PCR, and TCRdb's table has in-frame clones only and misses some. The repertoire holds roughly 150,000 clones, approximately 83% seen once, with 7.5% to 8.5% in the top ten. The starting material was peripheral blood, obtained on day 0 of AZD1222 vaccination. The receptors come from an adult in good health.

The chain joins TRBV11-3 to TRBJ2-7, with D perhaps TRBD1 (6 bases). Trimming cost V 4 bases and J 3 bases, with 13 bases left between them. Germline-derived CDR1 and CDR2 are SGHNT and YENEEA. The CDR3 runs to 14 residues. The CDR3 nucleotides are TGTGCCAGCAGCTCGACAGGCCCCTACTACGAGCAGTACTTC. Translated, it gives CASSSTGPYYEQYF.

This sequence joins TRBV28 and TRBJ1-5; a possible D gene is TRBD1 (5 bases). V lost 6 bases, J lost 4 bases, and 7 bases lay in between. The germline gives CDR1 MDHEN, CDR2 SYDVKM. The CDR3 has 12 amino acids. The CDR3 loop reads CASRRGNQPQHF. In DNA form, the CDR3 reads TGTGCCAGCAGGCGGGGGAATCAGCCCCAGCATTTT.

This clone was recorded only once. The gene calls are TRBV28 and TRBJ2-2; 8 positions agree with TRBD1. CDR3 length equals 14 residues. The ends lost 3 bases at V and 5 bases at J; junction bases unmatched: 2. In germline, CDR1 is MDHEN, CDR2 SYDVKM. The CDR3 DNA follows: TGTGCCAGCAGTTTGACAGGGGTAACCGGGGAGCTGTTTTTT. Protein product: CASSLTGVTGELFF.

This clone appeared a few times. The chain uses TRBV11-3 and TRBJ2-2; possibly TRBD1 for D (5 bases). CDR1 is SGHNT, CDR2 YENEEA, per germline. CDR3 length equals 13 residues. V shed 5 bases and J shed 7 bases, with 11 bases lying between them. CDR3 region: CASSLQGSGELFF. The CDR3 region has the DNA TGTGCCAGCAGCCTCCAGGGCAGCGGGGAGCTGTTTTTT.

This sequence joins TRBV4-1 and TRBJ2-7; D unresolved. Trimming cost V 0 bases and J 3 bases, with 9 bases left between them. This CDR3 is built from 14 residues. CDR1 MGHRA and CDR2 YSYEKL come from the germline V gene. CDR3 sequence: CASSQDGTFYEQYF. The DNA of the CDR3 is TGCGCCAGCAGCCAAGACGGCACCTTCTACGAGCAGTACTTC.

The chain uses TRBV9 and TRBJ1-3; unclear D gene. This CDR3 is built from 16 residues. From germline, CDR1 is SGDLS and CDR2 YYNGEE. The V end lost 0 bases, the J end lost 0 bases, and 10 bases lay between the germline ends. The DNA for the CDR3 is TGTGCCAGCAGCGTAGATTCGTCGATCTCTGGAAACACCATATATTTT. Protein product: CASSVDSSISGNTIYF.

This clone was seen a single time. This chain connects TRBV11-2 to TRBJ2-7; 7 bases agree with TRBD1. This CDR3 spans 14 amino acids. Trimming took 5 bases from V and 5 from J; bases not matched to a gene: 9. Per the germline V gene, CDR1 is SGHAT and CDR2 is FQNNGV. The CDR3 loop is CASSKIQGQDEQYF. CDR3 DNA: TGTGCCAGCAGCAAAATACAGGGGCAGGACGAGCAGTACTTC.

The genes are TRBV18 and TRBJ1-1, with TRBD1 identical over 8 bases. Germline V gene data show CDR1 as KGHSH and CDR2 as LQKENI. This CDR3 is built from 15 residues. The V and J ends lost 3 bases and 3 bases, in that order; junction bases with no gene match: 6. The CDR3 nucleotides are TGTGCCAGCTCACCGTCGACAGGGGCTTACACTGAAGCTTTCTTT. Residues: CASSPSTGAYTEAFF.

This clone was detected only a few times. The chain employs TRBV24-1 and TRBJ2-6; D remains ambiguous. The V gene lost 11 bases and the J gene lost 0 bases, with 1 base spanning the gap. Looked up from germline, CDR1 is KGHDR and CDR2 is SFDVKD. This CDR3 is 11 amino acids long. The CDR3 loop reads CASSGANVLTF. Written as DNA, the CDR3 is TGTGCCAGCTCTGGGGCCAACGTCCTGACTTTC.

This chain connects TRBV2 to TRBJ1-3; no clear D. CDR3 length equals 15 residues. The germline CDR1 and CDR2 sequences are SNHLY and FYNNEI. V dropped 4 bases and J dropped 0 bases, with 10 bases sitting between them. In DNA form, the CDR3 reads TGTGCCAGCAGTGGGACTGTGGGCTCTGGAAACACCATATATTTT. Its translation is CASSGTVGSGNTIYF.

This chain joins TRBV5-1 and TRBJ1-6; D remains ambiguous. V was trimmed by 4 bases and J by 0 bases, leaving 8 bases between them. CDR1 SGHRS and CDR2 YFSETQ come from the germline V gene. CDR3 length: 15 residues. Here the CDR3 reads CASSTTSSYNSPLHF. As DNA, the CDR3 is TGCGCCAGCAGCACGACCAGCTCCTATAATTCACCCCTCCACTTT.

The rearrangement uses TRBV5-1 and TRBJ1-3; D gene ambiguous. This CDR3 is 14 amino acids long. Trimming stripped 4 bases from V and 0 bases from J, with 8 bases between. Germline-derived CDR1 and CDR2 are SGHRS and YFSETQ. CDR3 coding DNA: TGCGCCAGCAGCACCGCGGACTCTGGAAACACCATATATTTT. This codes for CASSTADSGNTIYF.

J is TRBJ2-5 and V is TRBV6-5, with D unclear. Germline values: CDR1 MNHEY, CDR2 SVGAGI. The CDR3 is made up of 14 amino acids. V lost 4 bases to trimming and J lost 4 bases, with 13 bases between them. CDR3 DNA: TGTGCCAGCAGTTCGGCCTCCCCCCGAGAGACCCAGTACTTC. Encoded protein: CASSSASPRETQYF.

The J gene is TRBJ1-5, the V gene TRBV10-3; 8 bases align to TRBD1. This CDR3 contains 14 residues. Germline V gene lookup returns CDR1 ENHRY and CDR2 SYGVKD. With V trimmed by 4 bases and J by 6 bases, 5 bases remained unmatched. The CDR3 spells CAISATGGSQPQHF. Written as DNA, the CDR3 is TGTGCCATCAGTGCAACAGGGGGTAGTCAGCCCCAGCATTTT.

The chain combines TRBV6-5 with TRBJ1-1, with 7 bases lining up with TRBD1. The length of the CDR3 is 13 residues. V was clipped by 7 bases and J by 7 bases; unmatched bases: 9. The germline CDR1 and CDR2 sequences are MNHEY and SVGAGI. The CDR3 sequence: CASTVPGTVEAFF. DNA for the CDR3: TGTGCCAGCACTGTACCCGGGACAGTTGAAGCTTTCTTT.

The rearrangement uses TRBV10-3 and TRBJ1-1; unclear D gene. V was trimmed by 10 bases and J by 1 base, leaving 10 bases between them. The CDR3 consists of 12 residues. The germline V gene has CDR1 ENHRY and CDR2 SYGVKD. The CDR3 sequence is CATSSRNTEAFF. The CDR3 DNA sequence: TGTGCCACCTCGAGTAGGAACACTGAAGCTTTCTTT.

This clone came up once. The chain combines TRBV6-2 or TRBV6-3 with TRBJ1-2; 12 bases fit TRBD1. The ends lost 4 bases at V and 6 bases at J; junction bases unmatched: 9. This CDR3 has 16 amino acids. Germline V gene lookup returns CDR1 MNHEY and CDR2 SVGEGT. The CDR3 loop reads CASSSSGTGGADGYTF. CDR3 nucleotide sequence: TGTGCCAGCAGTTCTTCCGGGACAGGGGGCGCCGATGGCTACACCTTC.

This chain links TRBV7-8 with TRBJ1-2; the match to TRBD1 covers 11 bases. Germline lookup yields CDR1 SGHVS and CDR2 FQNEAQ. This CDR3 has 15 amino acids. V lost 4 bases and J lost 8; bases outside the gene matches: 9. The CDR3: CASSSRTGGIGGYTF. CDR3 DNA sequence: TGTGCCAGCAGCTCGAGGACAGGGGGCATTGGGGGCTACACCTTC.

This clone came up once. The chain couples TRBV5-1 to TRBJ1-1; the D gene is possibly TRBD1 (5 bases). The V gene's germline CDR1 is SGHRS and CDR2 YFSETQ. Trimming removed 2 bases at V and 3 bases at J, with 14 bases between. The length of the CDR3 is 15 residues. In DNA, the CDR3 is TGCGCCAGCAGCTTCGAGGGGAGGGGAGACACTGAAGCTTTCTTT. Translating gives CASSFEGRGDTEAFF.

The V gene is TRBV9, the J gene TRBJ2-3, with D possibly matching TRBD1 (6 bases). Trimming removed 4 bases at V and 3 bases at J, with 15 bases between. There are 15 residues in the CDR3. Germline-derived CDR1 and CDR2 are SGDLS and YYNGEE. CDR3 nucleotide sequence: TGTGCCAGCAGCCTCAGGGTACAGGGAACAGATACGCAGTATTTT. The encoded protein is CASSLRVQGTDTQYF.

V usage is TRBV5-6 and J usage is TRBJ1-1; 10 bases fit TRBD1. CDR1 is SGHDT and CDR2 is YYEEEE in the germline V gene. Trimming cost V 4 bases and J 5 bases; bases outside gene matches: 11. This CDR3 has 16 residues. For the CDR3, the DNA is TGTGCCAGCAGCCCCTTTGAGACAGGGGGCTATACTGAAGCTTTCTTT. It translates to CASSPFETGGYTEAFF.

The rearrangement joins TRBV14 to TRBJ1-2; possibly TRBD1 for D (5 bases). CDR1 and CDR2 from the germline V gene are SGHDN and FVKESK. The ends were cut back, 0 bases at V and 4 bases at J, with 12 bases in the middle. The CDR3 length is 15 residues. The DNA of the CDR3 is TGTGCCAGCAGCCAAGATAGACAGACCATCTATGGCTACACCTTC. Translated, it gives CASSQDRQTIYGYTF. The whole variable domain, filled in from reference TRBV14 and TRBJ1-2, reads EAGVTQFPSHSVIEKGQTVTLRCDPISGHDNLYWYRRVMGKEIKFLLHFVKESKQDESGMPNNRFLAERTGGTYSTLKVQPAELEDSGVYFCASSQDRQTIYGYTFGSGTRLTVV.

The CDR3 region is CAISAGGGGATGGEQYF. CDR3 DNA: TGTGCCATCAGTGCGGGTGGCGGGGGGGCAACGGGAGGCGAGCAGTACTTC. This chain connects TRBV10-3 to TRBJ2-7; TRBD2 agrees at 9 bases. The CDR3 loop spans 17 amino acids. V was pared by 4 bases and J by 6 bases, with 16 bases of the junction left unmatched. Per the germline V gene, CDR1 is ENHRY and CDR2 is SYGVKD.

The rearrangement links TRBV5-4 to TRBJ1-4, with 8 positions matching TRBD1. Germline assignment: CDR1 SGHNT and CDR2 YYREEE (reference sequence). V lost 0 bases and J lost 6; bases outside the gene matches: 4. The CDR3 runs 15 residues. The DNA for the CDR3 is TGTGCCAGCAGCTTGGGGACAGGGTGGGATGAAAAACTGTTTTTT. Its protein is CASSLGTGWDEKLFF.

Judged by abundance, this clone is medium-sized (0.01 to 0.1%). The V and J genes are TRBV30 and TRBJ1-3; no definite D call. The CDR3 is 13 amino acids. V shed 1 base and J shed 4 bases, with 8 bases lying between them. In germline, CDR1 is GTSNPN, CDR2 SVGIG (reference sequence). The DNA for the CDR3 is TGTGCCTGGAGTGGCCTTTCGGGAAACACCATATATTTT. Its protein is CAWSGLSGNTIYF.

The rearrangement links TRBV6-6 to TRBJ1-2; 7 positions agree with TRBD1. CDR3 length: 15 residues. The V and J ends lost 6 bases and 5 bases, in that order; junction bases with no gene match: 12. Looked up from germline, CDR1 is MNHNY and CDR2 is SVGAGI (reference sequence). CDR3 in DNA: TGTGCCAGCAGCTATCGGGACAGTCCAATTTATGGCTACACCTTC. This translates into CASSYRDSPIYGYTF.

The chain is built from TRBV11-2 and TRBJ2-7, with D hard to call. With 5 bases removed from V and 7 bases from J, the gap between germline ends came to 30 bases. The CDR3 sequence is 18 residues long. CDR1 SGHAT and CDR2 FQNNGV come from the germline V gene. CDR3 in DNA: TGTGCCAGCAGCGTATCTACGGCCCTCTACGGTTTATTAATGGAGCAGTACTTC. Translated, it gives CASSVSTALYGLLMEQYF.

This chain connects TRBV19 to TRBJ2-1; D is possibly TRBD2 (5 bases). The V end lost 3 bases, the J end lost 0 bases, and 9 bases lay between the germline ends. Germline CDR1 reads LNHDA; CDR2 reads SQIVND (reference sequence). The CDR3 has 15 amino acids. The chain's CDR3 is CASSIGVSSYNEQFF. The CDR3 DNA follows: TGTGCCAGTAGTATCGGGGTTAGCTCCTACAATGAGCAGTTCTTC. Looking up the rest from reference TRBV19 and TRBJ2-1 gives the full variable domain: DGGITQSPKYLFRKEGQNVTLSCEQNLNHDAMYWYRQDPGQGLRLIYYSQIVNDFQKGDIAEGYSVSREKKESFPLTVTSAQKNPTAFYLCASSIGVSSYNEQFFGPGTRLTVL.

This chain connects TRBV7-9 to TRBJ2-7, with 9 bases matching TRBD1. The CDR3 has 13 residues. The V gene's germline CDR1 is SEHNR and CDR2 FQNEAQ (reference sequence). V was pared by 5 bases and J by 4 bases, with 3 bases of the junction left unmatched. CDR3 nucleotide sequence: TGTGCCAGCAGCCCCGGGACAGGGTACGAGCAGTACTTC. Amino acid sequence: CASSPGTGYEQYF. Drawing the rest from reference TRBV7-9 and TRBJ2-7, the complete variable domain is DTGVSQNPRHKITKRGQNVTFRCDPISEHNRLYWYRQTLGQGPEFLTYFQNEAQLEKSRLLSDRFSAERPKGSFSTLEIQRTEQGDSAMYLCASSPGTGYEQYFGPGTRLTVT.

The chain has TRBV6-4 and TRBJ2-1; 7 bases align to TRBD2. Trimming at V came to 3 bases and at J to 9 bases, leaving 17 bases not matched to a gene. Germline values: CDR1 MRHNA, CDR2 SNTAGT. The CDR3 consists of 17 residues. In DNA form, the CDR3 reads TGTGCCAGCAGTGAGGGACTACCTTATGTCGTACAATGTGAGCAGTTCTTC. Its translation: CASSEGLPYVVQCEQFF.

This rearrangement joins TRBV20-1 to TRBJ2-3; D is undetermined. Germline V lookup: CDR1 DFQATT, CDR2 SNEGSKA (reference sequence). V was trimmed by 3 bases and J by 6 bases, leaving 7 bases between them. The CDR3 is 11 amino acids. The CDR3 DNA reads TGCAGTGCTAGGCCGGTGGATACGCAGTATTTT. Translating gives CSARPVDTQYF.

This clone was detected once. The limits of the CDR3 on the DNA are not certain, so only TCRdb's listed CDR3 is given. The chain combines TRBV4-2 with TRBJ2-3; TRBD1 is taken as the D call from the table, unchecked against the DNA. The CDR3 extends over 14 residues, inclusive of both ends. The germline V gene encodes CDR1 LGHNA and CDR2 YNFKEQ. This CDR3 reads CASSPSWGSGNGYF.